What follows are 16 T cell receptor beta chains derived from one specimen sequenced in a study of OX40 agonist ivuxolimab in advanced cancers. Profiled with immunoSEQ multiplex PCR; TCRdb holds only in-frame clones, not every one. The table includes roughly 80,000 clones, 70% to 90% detected once. The source was CD4+ or CD8+ T cells sorted from blood, collected in a trial of the OX40 agonist ivuxolimab. Receptors originate from an adult with an advanced solid tumor such as melanoma, head and neck, liver or kidney cancer.

This clone turned up a few times. The chain couples TRBV7-3 to TRBJ2-2; D uncertain. CDR3 length: 14 amino acids. Germline CDR1 and CDR2: SGHTA and FQGTGA. V lost 3 bases, J lost 4 bases, and 9 bases lay in between. CDR3 nucleotides: TGTGCCAGCAGCTTCGGCCCTTCCACCGGGGAGCTGTTTTTT. Amino acids: CASSFGPSTGELFF.

DNA of the CDR3: TGTGCCAGCAGTACGACAGTACGCTACTATGGCTACACCTTC. Amino acid sequence: CASSTTVRYYGYTF. V and J are TRBV28 and TRBJ1-2; D may be TRBD1 (5 bases). Trimming shortened V by 5 bases and J by 3 bases, and 13 bases separated the two germline ends. Germline V gives CDR1 MDHEN, CDR2 SYDVKM. The CDR3 is 14 residues long.

V gene TRBV7-3 combines with J gene TRBJ1-2, with D tentatively TRBD1 (5 bases). This CDR3 has 17 residues. V was pared by 4 bases and J by 5 bases, with 23 bases between. Germline-derived CDR1 and CDR2 are SGHTA and FQGTGA. CDR3 protein: CASSSPGTGKVGYGYTF. The CDR3 nucleotides read TGTGCCAGCAGCTCACCGGGAACAGGAAAAGTTGGGTATGGCTACACCTTC.

The chain joins TRBV7-2 to TRBJ2-2; the D gene is possibly TRBD1 (5 bases). Germline V gives CDR1 SGHTA, CDR2 FQGNSA. CDR3 length: 15 amino acids. V dropped 1 base and J dropped 0 bases, with 6 bases sitting between them. As DNA, the CDR3 is TGTGCCAGCAGCTTAGGCAGGGCGAACACCGGGGAGCTGTTTTTT. Translated, it gives CASSLGRANTGELFF. Using reference TRBV7-2 and TRBJ2-2 for the parts outside the CDR3, the full variable domain is GAGVSQSPSNKVTEKGKDVELRCDPISGHTALYWYRQSLGQGLEFLIYFQGNSAPDKSGLPSDRFSAERTGGSVSTLTIQRTQQEDSAVYLCASSLGRANTGELFFGEGSRLTVL.

V usage is TRBV14 and J usage is TRBJ1-4; D unclear. The V gene's germline CDR1 is SGHDN and CDR2 FVKESK. The CDR3 contains 15 residues. V lost 4 bases to trimming and J lost 0 bases, with 9 bases between them. CDR3 loop: CASSPAAATNEKLFF. The CDR3 DNA sequence: TGTGCCAGCAGCCCGGCAGCCGCAACTAATGAAAAACTGTTTTTT.

The V and J genes are TRBV4-1 and TRBJ1-4, with a tentative D call TRBD1 (5 bases). V lost 4 bases to trimming and J lost 6 bases, with 18 bases between them. This CDR3 contains 16 residues. Germline CDR1 is MGHRA and CDR2 is YSYEKL. DNA of the CDR3: TGCGCCAGCAGCCCCACAAATCAGGGCCTTGATGAAAAACTGTTTTTT. It codes for CASSPTNQGLDEKLFF.

This chain joins TRBV19 and TRBJ2-2; D is possibly TRBD1 (6 bases). This CDR3 has 16 amino acids. Trimming shortened V by 7 bases and J by 3 bases, and 18 bases separated the two germline ends. Germline CDR1 and CDR2: LNHDA and SQIVND (reference sequence). The CDR3 region is CASTSKWGRDTGELFF. CDR3 bases: TGTGCCAGTACCTCAAAGTGGGGGCGGGACACCGGGGAGCTGTTTTTT.

The rearrangement uses TRBV9 and TRBJ2-1; D perhaps matches TRBD1 (5 bases). V was clipped by 0 bases and J by 7 bases, with 11 bases between them. CDR3 length: 14 amino acids. In germline, CDR1 is SGDLS, CDR2 YYNGEE. The CDR3 DNA reads as TGTGCCAGCAGCGTAGTTCCAGGGCGGAATGAGCAGTTCTTC. It codes for CASSVVPGRNEQFF.

This clone was seen a few times. V is TRBV6-1 and J is TRBJ1-1; D ambiguous. Germline CDR1 and CDR2: MNHNS and SASEGT. The V end lost 1 base, the J end lost 6 bases, and 9 bases lay between the germline ends. The CDR3 is 13 amino acids. The CDR3 DNA follows: TGTGCCAGCAGTGAAGTGGCACCGGCTGAAGCTTTCTTT. Its protein is CASSEVAPAEAFF.

The V call is TRBV5-4, the J call TRBJ2-1, with 12 bases matching TRBD2. The CDR3 has 16 residues. V trimming: 2 bases; J trimming: 8 bases; junction bases outside the gene matches: 8. Germline V gene sequence: CDR1 SGHNT, CDR2 YYREEE (reference sequence). CDR3 in amino acids: CASSFPSGRALDEQFF. Written as DNA, the CDR3 is TGTGCCAGCAGCTTCCCTAGCGGGAGGGCCCTCGATGAGCAGTTCTTC.

With regard to this clone: The junction departs from the called germline gene at one end, perhaps through a read error. J is TRBJ1-1 and V is TRBV6-5; no definite D call. Per the germline V gene, CDR1 is MNHEY and CDR2 is SVGAGI. The CDR3 is 13 amino acids. The CDR3 coding sequence is TGTGCCATCAGTGAGAGGGTGAACACTGAAGCTTTCTTT. The encoded protein is CAISERVNTEAFF.

This sequence joins TRBV11-1 and TRBJ1-1, with D unclear. This CDR3 has 11 amino acids. V shed 3 bases and J shed 7 bases, with 6 bases lying between them. The germline CDR1 and CDR2 sequences are SGHAT and FQDESV (reference sequence). CDR3 protein: CASSFDVEAFF. Here the CDR3 DNA reads TGTGCCAGCAGCTTCGACGTTGAAGCTTTCTTT.

This chain joins TRBV18 and TRBJ2-7; TRBD1 is a possible D gene (6 bases). This CDR3 comprises 17 residues. V lost 1 base to trimming and J lost 2 bases, with 18 bases between them. Germline CDR1 KGHSH, CDR2 LQKENI. CDR3 residues: CASSPLQAQGSTYEQYF. CDR3 in DNA: TGTGCCAGCTCACCACTTCAGGCCCAGGGGTCAACCTACGAGCAGTACTTC.

This clone has a count of ten or more. V and J are TRBV4-3 and TRBJ1-4; D may be TRBD1 (5 bases). CDR3 size: 16 residues. CDR1 LGHNA and CDR2 YSLEER come from the germline V gene. V was trimmed by 4 bases and J by 6 bases, leaving 18 bases between them. CDR3 DNA: TGCGCCAGCAGCCCCACAAATCAGGGCCTTGATGAAAAACTGTTTTTT. Its protein product is CASSPTNQGLDEKLFF.

Here the CDR3 reads CASTGLAYEQYF. The CDR3 DNA follows: TGTGCCAGCACAGGGTTAGCCTACGAGCAGTACTTC. The genes are TRBV6-1 and TRBJ2-7; D may be TRBD1 (5 bases). Trimming removed 7 bases from V and 2 bases from J, with 9 bases in between. Germline values: CDR1 MNHNS, CDR2 SASEGT. The CDR3 sequence is 12 residues long.

The gene calls are TRBV6-6 and TRBJ2-7, with D possibly being TRBD1 or TRBD2 (5 bases each). Germline V gives CDR1 MNHNY, CDR2 SVGAGI (reference sequence). The CDR3 length is 11 residues. V dropped 2 bases and J dropped 9 bases, with 8 bases sitting between them. CDR3 in amino acids: CASSYRDAQYF. As DNA, the CDR3 is TGTGCCAGCAGTTACCGGGACGCGCAGTACTTC.